The present T cell receptor beta chain was sequenced within a study of T cell responses to AZD1222 COVID-19 vaccine (dated by TCRdb to about 2021). With respect to the entire study: A total of 233 trial participants underwent TCR sequencing, of whom under 220 had received two doses of AZD1222 and some 25 had received two doses of the MenACWY control vaccine. Trial participants were enrolled by age into subgroups of 18-55, 56-69 and 70-plus years, and around 140, 26 and 57 TCR-sequenced participants, respectively, were included in these subgroups. The paper's findings and limits, for the study overall: The whole spike protein was spanned by vaccine-associated CD4 TCRs, and dominant responses were seen in regions 160-218 and 743-854. Reportedly, close to half of the unique spike-specific TCRs recognized epitopes lying outside the regions that are mutated in the B.1.351 and B.1.1.7 variants. Most participants were white British and females outnumbered males, and the authors suggested that clonal diversity may have been underestimated. Conclusions about previously exposed vaccinees were limited because only five to seven AZD1222 recipients were SARS-CoV-2 seropositive at baseline. Because no day 14 peak-response samples were available, repertoires were characterized only after the peak T cell response. Spike-specific TCR breadth and depth rose significantly after two AZD1222 doses compared with day 0 and with MenACWY recipients. The 56-69-year group was small, and its depth increase did not reach significance, likely because of low power.

The CDR3 goes from the cysteine to the phenylalanine over 14 residues. Only CDR3 DNA remains: 42 bases, in frame from the first base. V is shortened by 5 bases, J by 1 base, and the region joining them spans 11 bases. The germline V gene yields MDHEN for CDR1 and SYDVKM for CDR2. Interpreted using the paper, the time point label stands for: about 28 days (+/-7) after the second vaccine dose. Because spike-specific TCR depth and breadth did not differ between the two schedules, AZD1222 recipients who got a second dose at roughly 4 weeks were pooled with those who got a second dose at roughly 12 weeks. Vaccinee samples came from UK trials COV001 and COV002, including a single-blind randomized controlled phase 2/3 trial of AZD1222 (ChAdOx1 nCoV-19) in healthy adults. Trial participant PBMC samples were collected at day 0 and day 28 after the second dose for TCRbeta chain sequencing. Worth noting for this clone: This clone's antigen is unknown. No base qualities exist here, and no much larger clone lies one base off it.

The CDR3 regions of human TCRbeta chains were subjected to immunosequencing. As for the authors' bioinformatics: Repertoire TCRs were matched against a reference library of SARS-CoV-2-specific TCRs generated with the MIRA antigen-specificity platform. Breadth was defined as the fraction of unique TCRs that were SARS-CoV-2-associated, and depth was defined as the fraction of total T cells that were SARS-CoV-2-associated. Using the MIRA data, each spike-specific TCR was assigned both to the spike region to which the TCR was reactive and to a CD4 or CD8 class. Log10-transformed breadth and depth values were compared by one-way ANOVA with Sidak's multiple comparisons tests. The immuneACCESS repertoire file appears here via TCRdb, limited to in-frame rearrangements. These files lack a portion of the clones; in checked studies, under half of the deficit traces to unresolved V genes, and the cause of the others is not known. The D gene and trimming were derived from the DNA, and the V and J assignments and clone size from that table. This sample comprises approximately 77,000 clones, approximately 92% of them detected only once. The ten top clones hold around 4.5% of the sample.

Recombination joined TRBV28 with TRBJ1-1; matching of 5 bases hints at TRBD1 as the D gene. The source was peripheral blood, collected 28 days after the second AZD1222 dose. The receptor comes from an adult who received the AZD1222 COVID-19 vaccine. The CDR3 reads as follows: CASSRQQQNTEAFF. The DNA is as follows: TGTGCCAGCAGTCGACAGCAACAGAACACTGAAGCTTTCTTT.